This T cell receptor beta chain was captured by sequencing in a study of CD8+ T cells in alopecia areata. Study as a whole: Treated patients swallowed 5 to 10 mg of oral tofacitinib twice daily.

RNA, once extracted, was reverse transcribed into cDNA for use as the sequencing template. The repertoire was sequenced with immunoSEQ multiplex PCR; TCRdb's copy has only in-frame clones and lacks some. The table records 150,000 to 200,000 clones, about 65% of them present only once. Treatment here: oral pan-JAK inhibitor, 5-10 mg twice daily. Study-wide results and limits: Shared TCR sequences were less clear between patients than in mice, possibly partly from HLA diversity. Tofacitinib produced a significant decrease in scalp clonality and in expanded CD8+ clones among the top 100.

Germline loops: CDR1 KGHSH, CDR2 LQKENI. Trimming removed 0 bases from V and 8 bases from J; junction bases left unmatched: 10. This CDR3 is 16 amino acids long. This clone was counted a few times. Its antigen is as yet unknown. The clonotype originates from a human donor with alopecia areata. The specimen was CD4+ T cells sorted from blood, collected at approximately week 49, from a patient treated with tofacitinib. The chain uses TRBV18 and TRBJ2-1; the match to TRBD1 covers 7 bases. CDR3 region: CASSPPNVIGGHEQFF. The CDR3, as DNA: TGTGCCAGCTCACCACCGAATGTAATAGGGGGCCATGAGCAGTTCTTC.